This T cell receptor beta chain was observed in a study of blood T cell repertoires in COVID-19. This clone was counted between two and nine times. In the original analysis: Counts of nucleated cells, estimated from reference gene primer amplification, were obtained. Sequencing was performed with immunoSEQ multiplex PCR; in TCRdb, only in-frame clones are kept and a portion is missing. From that table come the V and J calls and clone size; the DNA was used to work out D and trimming. The data show 150,000 or so clones, about 82% seen once. Sequencing was performed on peripheral blood. This sequence originates from an elderly woman with active or convalescent COVID-19.

CDR3 region: CASSTGSRIGTDTQYF. In DNA form, the CDR3 reads TGTGCCAGCAGCACAGGGAGTCGGATCGGCACAGATACGCAGTATTTT. This chain connects TRBV9 to TRBJ2-3, with D perhaps matching TRBD1 (6 bases). Trimming left V 4 bases short and J 1 base short, with 16 bases between. Germline V gives CDR1 SGDLS, CDR2 YYNGEE. The CDR3 runs to 16 residues.